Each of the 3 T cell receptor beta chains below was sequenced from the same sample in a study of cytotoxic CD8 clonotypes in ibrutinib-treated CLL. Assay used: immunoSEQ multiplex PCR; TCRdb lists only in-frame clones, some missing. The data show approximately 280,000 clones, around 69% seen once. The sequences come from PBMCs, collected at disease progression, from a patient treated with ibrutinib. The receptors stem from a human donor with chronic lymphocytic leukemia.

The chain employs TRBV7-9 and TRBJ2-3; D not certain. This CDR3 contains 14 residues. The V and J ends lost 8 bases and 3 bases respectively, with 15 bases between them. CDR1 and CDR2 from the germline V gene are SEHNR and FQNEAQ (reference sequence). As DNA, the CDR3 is TGTGCCAGCGGGCTTCGGGCCACGACAGATACGCAGTATTTT. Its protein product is CASGLRATTDTQYF.

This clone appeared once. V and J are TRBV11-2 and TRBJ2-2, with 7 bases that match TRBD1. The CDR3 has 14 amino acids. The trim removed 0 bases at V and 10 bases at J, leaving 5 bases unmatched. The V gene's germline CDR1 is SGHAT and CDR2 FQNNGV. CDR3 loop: CASSLEYGQEELFF. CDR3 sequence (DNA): TGTGCCAGCAGCTTAGAGTACGGACAGGAGGAGCTGTTTTTT.

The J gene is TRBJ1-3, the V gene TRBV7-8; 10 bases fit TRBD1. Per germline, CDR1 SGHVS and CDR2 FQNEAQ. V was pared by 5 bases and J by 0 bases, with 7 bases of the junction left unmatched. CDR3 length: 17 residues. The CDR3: CASSLWTGGSSGNTIYF. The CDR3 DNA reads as TGTGCCAGCAGCCTATGGACAGGGGGAAGCTCTGGAAACACCATATATTTT.